These 29 T cell receptor beta chains share one sample of origin, sequenced in a study of blood T cells in healthy people across ages. Together with a sample-barcoded 5' primer, a J-beta primer mix was included in a second PCR lasting about 7 to 11 cycles. TCRdb ran MiXCR on the 5' RACE reads and lists one entry per CDR3 protein. The sample has fewer than 800,000 distinct CDR3 sequences; around a fifth are singletons. The sequencing sample was made of blood. These receptors were collected from a man in his sixties or seventies in good health.

The chain couples TRBV7-9 to TRBJ2-1; 12 nucleotides align to TRBD2. The CDR3 covers 15 residues. The V gene end was trimmed by 3 bases and the J gene end by 10 bases; junction bases not matched to a gene: 7. Germline V gives CDR1 SEHNR, CDR2 FQNEAQ (reference sequence). CDR3 DNA: TGTGCCAGCAGCTTGACTAGCGGGAGATTTGGAGAGCAGTTCTTC. Amino acids: CASSLTSGRFGEQFF. The whole variable domain, filled in from reference TRBV7-9 and TRBJ2-1, reads DTGVSQNPRHKITKRGQNVTFRCDPISEHNRLYWYRQTLGQGPEFLTYFQNEAQLEKSRLLSDRFSAERPKGSFSTLEIQRTEQGDSAMYLCASSLTSGRFGEQFFGPGTRLTVL.

The V gene is TRBV20-1, the J gene TRBJ2-3; 11 bases match TRBD1. This CDR3 comprises 14 residues. V was clipped by 5 bases and J by 6 bases; unmatched bases: 7. From germline, CDR1 is DFQATT and CDR2 SNEGSKA (reference sequence). CDR3 bases: TGCAGTGCTCCCGGGACAGGGGGAGCGGATACGCAGTATTTT. Translated: CSAPGTGGADTQYF.

On this clonotype itself: At one end the junction does not follow the germline gene, possibly because of a read error. Written as DNA, the CDR3 is TGCGCCAGCAGCCAAGATGGTCGAGGACCGAATGAAACACTGTTTTTT. Protein: CASSQDGRGPNETLFF. The chain uses TRBV4-1 and TRBJ1-4; D is unclear. The CDR3 runs to 16 residues. Germline CDR1 is MGHRA and CDR2 is YSYEKL.

V gene TRBV20-1 combines with J gene TRBJ1-1; D ambiguous. Germline loops: CDR1 DFQATT, CDR2 SNEGSKA (reference sequence). V shed 4 bases and J shed 11 bases, with 20 bases lying between them. CDR3 length: 13 residues. CDR3 DNA sequence: TGCAGTGCTATGCTTTATGCGGGAGGAGGGGCTTTCTTT. This encodes CSAMLYAGGGAFF.

There are a few counts of this clonotype. The V call is TRBV28, the J call TRBJ1-1, with D tentatively TRBD1 (5 bases). Germline V gives CDR1 MDHEN, CDR2 SYDVKM. The germline V and J ends were trimmed by 8 bases and 4 bases, with 17 bases remaining between them. The CDR3 has 14 residues. The CDR3 DNA is TGTGCCAGCTTCATGGGGGGTTCTGGCACTGAAGCTTTCTTT. Its protein product is CASFMGGSGTEAFF.

This clonotype was observed at least ten times. The chain has TRBV24-1 and TRBJ2-7, with TRBD1 identical over 10 bases. Germline V gene lookup returns CDR1 KGHDR and CDR2 SFDVKD. The trim removed 6 bases at V and 5 bases at J, leaving 12 bases unmatched. The CDR3 spans 16 residues. The CDR3 DNA reads TGTGCCACCAGTCAGAAACCGGGACAGGGGAGGAACGAGCAGTACTTC. Protein sequence: CATSQKPGQGRNEQYF.

There are a few counts of this clonotype. The J gene is TRBJ2-7, the V gene TRBV18; TRBD1 aligns across 8 bases. Germline V CDR1 and CDR2: KGHSH, LQKENI. This CDR3 has 15 amino acids. J was trimmed by 3 bases and V by 3 bases; bases with no gene match: 7. CDR3 region: CASSPPGQDRYEQYF. The CDR3 coding sequence is TGTGCCAGCTCACCTCCGGGACAGGACCGCTACGAGCAGTACTTC. The full variable domain, completed using reference TRBV18 and TRBJ2-7, is NAGVMQNPRHLVRRRGQEARLRCSPMKGHSHVYWYRQLPEEGLKFMVYLQKENIIDESGMPKERFSAEFPKEGPSILRIQQVVRGDSAAYFCASSPPGQDRYEQYFGPGTRLTVT.

The gene calls are TRBV6-4 and TRBJ2-1, with 15 positions matching TRBD2. V dropped 1 base and J dropped 1; count of bases not matched to a gene: 5. Per the germline V gene, CDR1 is MRHNA and CDR2 is SNTAGT. CDR3 length equals 19 residues. CDR3 residues: CASSDWGLAGGKSYNEQFF. Here the CDR3 DNA reads TGTGCCAGCAGTGACTGGGGACTAGCGGGAGGTAAATCCTACAATGAGCAGTTCTTC.

This clonotype was seen more than once but under ten times. The chain carries TRBV3-1 and TRBJ1-4; D call uncertain. The CDR3 extends over 14 amino acids. Deletions cut 4 bases from V and 0 bases from J, with 6 bases between. CDR1 and CDR2 (germline): LGHDT, YNNKEL (reference sequence). The CDR3 bases are TGTGCCAGCAGCCTCAGCACAACTAATGAAAAACTGTTTTTT. Its translation is CASSLSTTNEKLFF.

The chain uses TRBV20-1 and TRBJ2-5; D is possibly TRBD2 (6 bases). The J call may be mistaken, given a closer DNA end match to TRBJ2-7. There are 12 residues in the CDR3. Germline CDR1 and CDR2: DFQATT and SNEGSKA (reference sequence). CDR3 DNA: TGCAGTGGCCGGGACTCTTCCTACGAGCAGTACTTC. Translation: CSGRDSSYEQYF.

This clonotype was observed a handful of times. V gene TRBV20-1 combines with J gene TRBJ2-5; possibly TRBD1 for D (6 bases). Trimming took 3 bases from V and 1 from J, leaving 9 bases between them. This CDR3 has 13 amino acids. CDR1 DFQATT and CDR2 SNEGSKA come from the germline V gene (reference sequence). CDR3 region: CSASFRGQETQYF. For the CDR3, the DNA is TGCAGTGCTAGTTTCAGGGGCCAAGAGACCCAGTACTTC.

This clonotype was seen only a few times. The chain is built from TRBV2 and TRBJ2-5; D is unclear. The J call may be incorrect, as the DNA end agrees better with TRBJ2-7. There are 10 residues in the CDR3. Germline V CDR1 and CDR2: SNHLY, FYNNEI. For the CDR3, the DNA is TGTGCCATTTCGAACTACGAGCAGTACTTC. It codes for CAISNYEQYF.

The chain employs TRBV2 and TRBJ2-7; a weak D match, TRBD1 (5 bases). V lost 8 bases to trimming and J lost 7 bases, with 21 bases between them. The CDR3 runs 14 residues. Per the germline V gene, CDR1 is SNHLY and CDR2 is FYNNEI. The CDR3 spells CASSRTPQDNEQYF. In DNA form, the CDR3 reads TGTGCCAGCTCCCGGACCCCCCAGGACAATGAGCAGTACTTC.

V usage is TRBV2 and J usage is TRBJ2-4; the D gene could be TRBD1 or TRBD2 (7 bases each). Germline CDR1 is SNHLY and CDR2 is FYNNEI. CDR3 length equals 14 residues. V was shortened by 2 bases and J by 6 bases, with 11 bases between the two germline ends. The CDR3: CASSESRGGNIQYF. CDR3 nucleotides: TGTGCCAGCAGTGAAAGCAGGGGGGGAAACATTCAGTACTTC.

The chain is built from TRBV18 and TRBJ1-1, with unresolved D. The CDR3 is 15 amino acids. CDR1 is KGHSH and CDR2 is LQKENI in the germline V gene. The V end lost 2 bases, the J end lost 0 bases, and 10 bases lay between the germline ends. CDR3 sequence (DNA): TGTGCCAGCTCACCAGGCTTAGGGCTGAACACTGAAGCTTTCTTT. Translated, it gives CASSPGLGLNTEAFF.

This clonotype was counted a few times. Here the CDR3 DNA reads TGTGCCAGCAACCTCCTAGCGGGAGATGGGAACAATGAGCAGTTCTTC. Its protein is CASNLLAGDGNNEQFF. The chain uses TRBV6-2 or TRBV6-3 and TRBJ2-1; 10 bases match TRBD2. The CDR3 runs to 16 residues. V shed 7 bases, J shed 5 bases, and the junction held 11 bases outside the gene matches. Germline assignment: CDR1 MNHEY and CDR2 SVGEGT.

This clonotype has at least ten counts. The rearrangement joins TRBV6-2 or TRBV6-3 to TRBJ2-1, with 10 bases lining up with TRBD2. The CDR3 is made up of 17 amino acids. With 2 bases clipped from V and 1 base from J, the junction kept 5 bases outside the gene matches. Germline CDR1 is MNHEY and CDR2 is SVGEGT. CDR3 loop: CASSYPASGRSYNEQFF. The CDR3 DNA follows: TGTGCCAGCAGTTACCCAGCTAGCGGGAGATCCTACAATGAGCAGTTCTTC.

The CDR3 loop is CASSLVTATGELFF. The CDR3 region has the DNA TGTGCCAGCAGCTTGGTGACAGCCACCGGGGAGCTGTTTTTT. The chain is built from TRBV5-6 and TRBJ2-2; D is perhaps TRBD1 (5 bases). Trimming removed 0 bases at V and 4 bases at J, with 7 bases between. Per germline, CDR1 SGHDT and CDR2 YYEEEE. The CDR3 is 14 amino acids.

The chain recombines TRBV6-6 with TRBJ1-3, with TRBD1 as a possible D gene (6 bases). Germline V CDR1 and CDR2: MNHNY, SVGAGI (reference sequence). The V end lost 5 bases, the J end lost 4 bases, and 18 bases lay between the germline ends. This CDR3 has 16 amino acids. The CDR3 is CASSKVDRSKGNTIYF. CDR3 sequence (DNA): TGTGCCAGCAGTAAGGTCGACAGGTCGAAGGGAAACACCATATATTTT.

This clonotype came up many times. The chain couples TRBV5-1 to TRBJ2-1; 8 nucleotides match TRBD1. Germline V lookup: CDR1 SGHRS, CDR2 YFSETQ. V shed 1 base, J shed 0 bases, and the junction held 6 bases outside the gene matches. This CDR3 is built from 17 residues. CDR3 sequence: CASSLSGGPSSYNEQFF. The CDR3 DNA follows: TGCGCCAGCAGCTTGTCAGGGGGCCCCAGCTCCTACAATGAGCAGTTCTTC.

This clonotype was detected many times. The DNA of the CDR3 is TGTGCCAGCAGCTTAGGCGAGGGTTCACCCCTCCACTTT. Translation: CASSLGEGSPLHF. The chain employs TRBV7-9 and TRBJ1-6, with D unclear. Between the trimmed V and J ends, which lost 1 base and 9 bases, there was a span of 7 bases. CDR1 is SEHNR, CDR2 FQNEAQ, per germline (reference sequence). The CDR3 loop spans 13 amino acids. Together with reference TRBV7-9 and TRBJ1-6, the CDR3 gives the full variable domain: DTGVSQNPRHKITKRGQNVTFRCDPISEHNRLYWYRQTLGQGPEFLTYFQNEAQLEKSRLLSDRFSAERPKGSFSTLEIQRTEQGDSAMYLCASSLGEGSPLHFGNGTRLTVT.

The chain is built from TRBV29-1 and TRBJ1-2, with D unclear. Germline assignment: CDR1 SQVTM and CDR2 ANQGSEA. With 0 bases removed from V and 2 bases from J, the gap between germline ends came to 7 bases. CDR3 length: 13 residues. This CDR3 is CSVEDLENYGYTF. CDR3 in DNA: TGCAGCGTTGAAGATCTAGAAAACTATGGCTACACCTTC. Filled out from reference TRBV29-1 and TRBJ1-2, the complete variable domain reads SAVISQKPSRDICQRGTSLTIQCQVDSQVTMMFWYRQQPGQSLTLIATANQGSEATYESGFVIDKFPISRPNLTFSTLTVSNMSPEDSSIYLCSVEDLENYGYTFGSGTRLTVV.

The chain carries TRBV5-1 and TRBJ2-5; TRBD2 might be the D (5 bases). CDR1 SGHRS and CDR2 YFSETQ come from the germline V gene. Trimming left V 1 base short and J 4 bases short, with 14 bases between. The CDR3 is made up of 15 amino acids. In nucleotides, the CDR3 is TGCGCCAGCAGCTTGACTAGTAGGGCTCGAGAGACCCAGTACTTC. It specifies CASSLTSRARETQYF.

The chain recombines TRBV7-2 with TRBJ2-4; 10 bases are a match to TRBD1. CDR1 is SGHTA, CDR2 FQGNSA, per germline. The CDR3 extends over 15 amino acids. V was pared by 5 bases and J by 6 bases, with 7 bases of the junction left unmatched. CDR3: CASSQDRGFRNIQYF. The CDR3 region has the DNA TGTGCCAGCAGCCAGGACAGGGGGTTTAGAAACATTCAGTACTTC.

On this clonotype itself: A read error may produce the germline difference seen at one junction end. The chain carries TRBV29-1 and TRBJ2-1; D remains unclear. The CDR3 totals 13 residues. The V gene's germline CDR1 is SQVTM and CDR2 ANQGSEA. CDR3 region: CSVEMGSGDELFF. The DNA of the CDR3 is TGCAGCGTTGAGATGGGTTCGGGTGATGAGCTGTTCTTC.

In this sample, this clonotype turned up many times. CDR3: CSVGGSEQYF. The DNA for the CDR3 is TGCAGCGTTGGAGGAAGCGAGCAGTACTTC. The chain recombines TRBV29-1 with TRBJ2-7; D is ambiguous. The CDR3 totals 10 residues. Germline V gives CDR1 SQVTM, CDR2 ANQGSEA. V was cut by 4 bases and J by 6 bases, with 7 bases left in between.

The J gene is TRBJ2-5, the V gene TRBV6-6, with D perhaps matching TRBD1 (5 bases). The CDR3 loop spans 10 amino acids. In germline, CDR1 is MNHNY, CDR2 SVGAGI (reference sequence). V lost 6 bases and J 11 bases, leaving 10 bases between the germline ends. The CDR3 DNA reads as TGTGCCAGCAGCCATGGGGCGCAGTACTTC. It translates to CASSHGAQYF.

In its sample, this clonotype was seen a few times. CDR3 loop: CASRERTSGQETQYF. CDR3 nucleotides: TGTGCCAGCAGGGAGAGGACTAGCGGGCAAGAGACCCAGTACTTC. J is TRBJ2-5 and V is TRBV2; 11 bases are shared with TRBD2. The germline V gene encodes CDR1 SNHLY and CDR2 FYNNEI. The CDR3 is made up of 15 amino acids. V lost 6 bases and J lost 2; bases outside the gene matches: 5.

The genes are TRBV7-3 and TRBJ2-1; 10 nucleotides agree with TRBD2. Looked up from germline, CDR1 is SGHTA and CDR2 is FQGTGA. The CDR3 totals 18 residues. Trimming cost V 0 bases and J 7 bases; bases outside gene matches: 12. This CDR3 is CASSLTFSSGRASNEQFF. The CDR3 DNA sequence: TGTGCCAGCAGCTTAACGTTTTCCAGCGGGAGGGCCAGTAATGAGCAGTTCTTC. The full variable domain, rest sourced from reference TRBV7-3 and TRBJ2-1, is GAGVSQTPSNKVTEKGKYVELRCDPISGHTALYWYRQSLGQGPEFLIYFQGTGAADDSGLPNDRFFAVRPEGSVSTLKIQRTERGDSAVYLCASSLTFSSGRASNEQFFGPGTRLTVL.